Below are 22 T cell receptor beta chains sequenced from a single sample in a study of cytomegalovirus exposure and HLA in healthy donors. With 60 Vbeta and 13 Jbeta primers, the PCR was carried out. Sequencing was performed with immunoSEQ multiplex PCR; in TCRdb, only in-frame clones are kept and a portion is missing. The table has some 84,000 clones, around three fifths seen once. Material for sequencing was PBMCs. The receptors shown here come from a woman between 40 and 55 years old in good health and CMV-seropositive.

This clone was observed once. The rearrangement uses TRBV27 and TRBJ1-2; 9 positions match TRBD1. The CDR3 covers 17 residues. CDR1 is MNHEY, CDR2 SMNVEV, per germline (reference sequence). The J segment lost 4 bases and the V segment lost 6 bases, leaving 15 bases of the junction unmatched. CDR3 in amino acids: CASRPVLTGGISYGYTF. CDR3 nucleotides: TGTGCCAGCAGGCCGGTTCTTACAGGGGGCATTTCCTATGGCTACACCTTC.

The V call is TRBV28, the J call TRBJ1-1; D is undetermined. CDR1 is MDHEN and CDR2 is SYDVKM in the germline V gene. This CDR3 comprises 14 residues. V shed 4 bases and J shed 11 bases, with 20 bases lying between them. CDR3 in DNA: TGTGCCAGCAGTTCTCCCCGGGGAGCCAGCGAGGCTTTCTTT. Translating it yields CASSSPRGASEAFF.

V is TRBV2 and J is TRBJ2-7; perhaps TRBD1 as D (5 bases). The CDR3 covers 14 residues. V was shortened by 2 bases and J by 6 bases, with 14 bases between the two germline ends. The germline gives CDR1 SNHLY, CDR2 FYNNEI. The CDR3 coding sequence is TGTGCCAGCAGTGAATTGGGCGCCCAGGGCGAGCAGTACTTC. It translates to CASSELGAQGEQYF.

This clone was detected only a few times. The chain is built from TRBV7-2 and TRBJ2-7; possibly TRBD2 for D (6 bases). CDR3 length: 14 residues. The V end was cut by 0 bases, the J end by 6 bases, with 12 bases between. CDR1 is SGHTA and CDR2 is FQGNSA in the germline V gene. In nucleotides, the CDR3 is TGTGCCAGCAGCTTAGCCCCGACTAGAGCCGAGCAGTACTTC. It specifies CASSLAPTRAEQYF. The full variable domain, completed using reference TRBV7-2 and TRBJ2-7, is GAGVSQSPSNKVTEKGKDVELRCDPISGHTALYWYRQSLGQGLEFLIYFQGNSAPDKSGLPSDRFSAERTGGSVSTLTIQRTQQEDSAVYLCASSLAPTRAEQYFGPGTRLTVT.

The rearrangement uses TRBV14 and TRBJ2-3; no firm D call. Germline V gene lookup returns CDR1 SGHDN and CDR2 FVKESK. The ends were cut back, 0 bases at V and 0 bases at J, with 10 bases in the middle. The CDR3 contains 16 residues. CDR3 in DNA: TGTGCCAGCAGCCAAGATCTGGTACAGAGCACAGATACGCAGTATTTT. Translation gives CASSQDLVQSTDTQYF.

The rearrangement uses TRBV14 and TRBJ1-4, with 7 nucleotides matching TRBD1. V was pared by 4 bases and J by 8 bases, with 7 bases of the junction left unmatched. The CDR3 has 14 amino acids. In germline, CDR1 is SGHDN, CDR2 FVKESK. The chain's CDR3 is CASSLQGRGEKLFF. In nucleotides, the CDR3 is TGTGCCAGCAGCCTACAGGGGCGCGGAGAAAAACTGTTTTTT.

V and J are TRBV7-9 and TRBJ1-1; D is possibly TRBD1 (5 bases). This CDR3 contains 13 residues. V gave up 5 bases and J gave up 0 bases, with 7 bases separating them. Germline V gene lookup returns CDR1 SEHNR and CDR2 FQNEAQ (reference sequence). The CDR3 loop reads CASSAGVNTEAFF. In DNA form, the CDR3 reads TGTGCCAGCAGCGCGGGGGTGAACACTGAAGCTTTCTTT. The full variable domain, with the rest looked up from reference TRBV7-9 and TRBJ1-1, is DTGVSQNPRHKITKRGQNVTFRCDPISEHNRLYWYRQTLGQGPEFLTYFQNEAQLEKSRLLSDRFSAERPKGSFSTLEIQRTEQGDSAMYLCASSAGVNTEAFFGQGTRLTVV.

The rearrangement links TRBV5-5 to TRBJ2-5; maybe TRBD2 (6 bases). The ends were cut back, 6 bases at V and 2 bases at J, with 14 bases in the middle. The CDR3 totals 14 residues. Germline values: CDR1 SGHKS, CDR2 YYEKEE (reference sequence). DNA for the CDR3: TGTGCCAGCACCCAACGGGCGGGGCAAGAGACCCAGTACTTC. Its protein is CASTQRAGQETQYF.

The rearrangement links TRBV5-8 to TRBJ2-2; tentative D call: TRBD1 (5 bases). Germline V gene lookup returns CDR1 SGHTS and CDR2 YDEGEE. The CDR3 length is 10 residues. Trimming took off 9 bases at V and 7 bases at J, with 7 bases between the two ends. CDR3 coding DNA: TGTGCCACTAGGGGCGGGGAGCTGTTTTTT. Protein: CATRGGELFF. Combining the CDR3 with reference TRBV5-8 and TRBJ2-2 gives the whole variable domain EAGVTQSPTHLIKTRGQQATLRCSPISGHTSVYWYQQALGLGLQFLLWYDEGEERNRGNFPPRFSGRQFPNYSSELNVNALELEDSALYLCATRGGELFFGEGSRLTVL.

The V call is TRBV19, the J call TRBJ2-1, with 7 bases identical to TRBD1. Trimming removed 3 bases from V and 3 bases from J; junction bases left unmatched: 5. This CDR3 has 15 amino acids. The germline CDR1 and CDR2 sequences are LNHDA and SQIVND (reference sequence). The CDR3 nucleotides read TGTGCCAGTAGTATCGTCAGGGGGTACTACAATGAGCAGTTCTTC. Residues: CASSIVRGYYNEQFF. The full variable domain, with the rest looked up from reference TRBV19 and TRBJ2-1, is DGGITQSPKYLFRKEGQNVTLSCEQNLNHDAMYWYRQDPGQGLRLIYYSQIVNDFQKGDIAEGYSVSREKKESFPLTVTSAQKNPTAFYLCASSIVRGYYNEQFFGPGTRLTVL.

This chain links TRBV7-6 with TRBJ1-3; D is unresolved. CDR3 size: 14 residues. In germline, CDR1 is SGHVS, CDR2 FNYEAQ. Trimming stripped 3 bases from V and 4 bases from J, with 10 bases between. CDR3 sequence reads: CASSFRVDGNTIYF. DNA for the CDR3: TGTGCCAGCAGCTTTCGGGTCGACGGAAACACCATATATTTT. Together with reference TRBV7-6 and TRBJ1-3, the CDR3 gives the full variable domain: GAGVSQSPRYKVTKRGQDVALRCDPISGHVSLYWYRQALGQGPEFLTYFNYEAQQDKSGLPNDRFSAERPEGSISTLTIQRTEQRDSAMYRCASSFRVDGNTIYFGEGSWLTVV.

The chain combines TRBV5-1 with TRBJ2-5; TRBD2 matches 9 bases. V gave up 0 bases and J gave up 5 bases; unmatched junction bases: 5. The CDR3 covers 15 residues. Germline CDR1 is SGHRS and CDR2 is YFSETQ. The CDR3 coding sequence is TGCGCCAGCAGCTTGGCGTTAGCGGGAGTGGAGACCCAGTACTTC. It encodes CASSLALAGVETQYF.

The V and J genes are TRBV7-9 and TRBJ1-3, with TRBD1 matching over 7 bases. With V trimmed by 8 bases and J by 1 base, 8 bases remained unmatched. CDR1 and CDR2 from the germline V gene are SEHNR and FQNEAQ (reference sequence). There are 15 residues in the CDR3. The CDR3 coding sequence is TGTGCCAGCGCAGGGGGTAGGGGGTCTGGAAACACCATATATTTT. Residues: CASAGGRGSGNTIYF.

This chain connects TRBV2 to TRBJ1-2; no reliable D call. V was clipped by 8 bases and J by 2 bases, with 3 bases between them. Germline values: CDR1 SNHLY, CDR2 FYNNEI. This CDR3 is built from 10 residues. CDR3 DNA: TGTGCCAGCCAGAACTATGGCTACACCTTC. This sequence encodes CASQNYGYTF. Using reference TRBV2 and TRBJ1-2 for the parts outside the CDR3, the full variable domain is EPEVTQTPSHQVTQMGQEVILRCVPISNHLYFYWYRQILGQKVEFLVSFYNNEISEKSEIFDDQFSVERPDGSNFTLKIRSTKLEDSAMYFCASQNYGYTFGSGTRLTVV.

The genes are TRBV25-1 and TRBJ2-7, with TRBD1 identical over 8 bases. V lost 5 bases to trimming and J lost 0 bases; unmatched junction nucleotides: 9. Germline CDR1 and CDR2: MGHDK and SYGVNS. CDR3 length equals 16 residues. The CDR3 DNA sequence: TGTGCCAGCAGTCCAAAGGGACAGGACTTCTCCTACGAGCAGTACTTC. It is translated as CASSPKGQDFSYEQYF.

In its sample, this clone was seen once. The chain links TRBV7-2 to TRBJ2-1, with TRBD2 matching 9 bases. Germline values: CDR1 SGHTA, CDR2 FQGNSA. The CDR3 covers 15 residues. V was clipped by 6 bases and J by 6 bases; unmatched bases: 9. CDR3 sequence: CASRAIAGAVNEQFF. CDR3 sequence (DNA): TGTGCCAGCAGGGCTATAGCGGGAGCGGTCAATGAGCAGTTCTTC.

This clone was detected only once. This rearrangement joins TRBV6-1 to TRBJ2-5; 8 bases fit TRBD1. V lost 7 bases, J lost 5 bases, and 9 bases stayed unmatched. The CDR3 is 14 residues long. Germline-derived CDR1 and CDR2 are MNHNS and SASEGT. CDR3 loop: CASTLDRVEETQYF. The CDR3 DNA follows: TGTGCCAGCACCCTGGACAGGGTAGAGGAGACCCAGTACTTC.

This rearrangement joins TRBV6-1 to TRBJ1-4; the match to TRBD1 covers 7 bases. The V gene end was trimmed by 6 bases and the J gene end by 6 bases; junction bases not matched to a gene: 10. The CDR3 extends over 15 amino acids. Per germline, CDR1 MNHNS and CDR2 SASEGT. The CDR3 region is CASRRGARGDEKLFF. The CDR3 DNA sequence: TGTGCCAGCAGGAGAGGGGCCAGGGGGGATGAAAAACTGTTTTTT.

This clone has more than one count but fewer than ten. J is TRBJ1-1 and V is TRBV11-1; no clear D gene. The CDR3 is 16 residues long. V lost 3 bases and J lost 0, with 14 bases in between. Looked up from germline, CDR1 is SGHAT and CDR2 is FQDESV (reference sequence). In nucleotides, the CDR3 is TGTGCCAGCAGCTTTCTATCGGTCCCCGTGAACACTGAAGCTTTCTTT. Translating gives CASSFLSVPVNTEAFF.

The chain uses TRBV11-2 and TRBJ2-7, with 7 bases aligning to TRBD1. V shed 4 bases and J 1 base; nucleotides not matched to a gene: 10. The length of the CDR3 is 16 residues. Germline CDR1 SGHAT, CDR2 FQNNGV. Written as DNA, the CDR3 is TGTGCCAGCAGCTCTAGGTGGACAGGCCAATCCTACGAGCAGTACTTC. Translation: CASSSRWTGQSYEQYF.

This clone occurred once. The V call is TRBV9, the J call TRBJ2-1, with TRBD2 matching 10 bases. CDR1 is SGDLS, CDR2 YYNGEE, per germline. The CDR3 contains 18 residues. The V segment lost 4 bases and the J segment 4 bases; nucleotides outside the gene matches: 14. The CDR3 DNA sequence: TGTGCCAGCAGCACTCCTAGCGGGAGATCCTTTGGGTACAATGAGCAGTTCTTC. The encoded protein is CASSTPSGRSFGYNEQFF.

V usage is TRBV7-3 and J usage is TRBJ1-1; 10 bases line up with TRBD1. The CDR3 is made up of 15 amino acids. CDR1 is SGHTA, CDR2 FQGTGA, per germline. The V segment lost 5 bases and the J segment 4 bases; nucleotides outside the gene matches: 7. The CDR3 here is CASSVGQGTGTEAFF. The CDR3 DNA follows: TGTGCCAGCAGCGTGGGACAGGGGACGGGCACTGAAGCTTTCTTT.